The 27 T cell receptor beta chains given below trace back to one sample, sequenced in a study of CD8 T cells in Susac syndrome. An input of about 0.45 to 1 ug of RNA was subjected to reverse transcription using random hexamers. Each CDR3 protein gets one entry after TCRdb re-called the immunoSEQ multiplex PCR reads with MiXCR. This table has 65,000 to 85,000 distinct CDR3 sequences, over 85% appearing once. The sequencing sample was made of CD8+ T cells from PBMCs. The receptor set was obtained from a human donor with Susac syndrome.

DNA of the CDR3: TGCGCCAGCAGCCAAGCCGACAGGGGGTACGAGCAGTACTTC. Translated: CASSQADRGYEQYF. This rearrangement joins TRBV4-3 to TRBJ2-7, with TRBD1 matching over 9 bases. This CDR3 contains 14 residues. Trimming at V came to 1 base and at J to 4 bases, leaving 2 bases not matched to a gene. In germline, CDR1 is LGHNA, CDR2 YSLEER.

The rearrangement links TRBV11-2 to TRBJ1-1; no reliable D call. Germline V gene sequence: CDR1 SGHAT, CDR2 FQNNGV. V lost 1 base and J 0 bases, leaving 12 bases between the germline ends. The CDR3 length is 16 residues. CDR3 residues: CASSLVSDNMNTEAFF. Written as DNA, the CDR3 is TGTGCCAGCAGCTTAGTTTCAGATAACATGAACACTGAAGCTTTCTTT.

This clonotype was found once. The chain recombines TRBV28 with TRBJ1-1; TRBD1 might be the D (5 bases). CDR1 is MDHEN and CDR2 is SYDVKM in the germline V gene. CDR3 length equals 13 residues. V was pared by 6 bases and J by 2 bases, with 10 bases between. DNA of the CDR3: TGTGCCAGCAGAAGGGACGGCAACACTGAAGCTTTCTTT. Its translation: CASRRDGNTEAFF.

The chain couples TRBV5-6 to TRBJ1-1; possibly TRBD1 for D (6 bases). Germline loops: CDR1 SGHDT, CDR2 YYEEEE. The ends were cut back, 4 bases at V and 5 bases at J, with 15 bases in the middle. The CDR3 runs 14 residues. The CDR3 spells CASSLTGLVTEAFF. CDR3 nucleotides: TGTGCCAGCAGCCTTACAGGGTTGGTAACTGAAGCTTTCTTT.

The rearrangement uses TRBV20-1 and TRBJ2-7, with 9 bases identical to TRBD1. The CDR3 contains 18 residues. Germline CDR1 DFQATT, CDR2 SNEGSKA (reference sequence). V dropped 3 bases and J dropped 2; count of bases not matched to a gene: 17. CDR3 nucleotides: TGCAGTGCTAGGGGAACGGGACAGGGATTACACAATACCTACGAGCAGTACTTC. Translating it yields CSARGTGQGLHNTYEQYF.

The rearrangement joins TRBV7-9 to TRBJ1-4; 9 positions match TRBD1. Germline assignment: CDR1 SEHNR and CDR2 FQNEAQ (reference sequence). With V trimmed by 4 bases and J by 6 bases, 3 bases remained unmatched. The CDR3 totals 14 residues. The DNA of the CDR3 is TGTGCCAGCAGCTCCTGGACAGGGGATGAAAAACTGTTTTTT. This sequence encodes CASSSWTGDEKLFF.

The rearrangement links TRBV5-1 to TRBJ2-5, with 15 positions matching TRBD2. With V trimmed by 2 bases and J by 2 bases, 4 bases remained unmatched. This CDR3 spans 17 amino acids. Germline CDR1 is SGHRS and CDR2 is YFSETQ. In DNA form, the CDR3 reads TGCGCCAGCAGCTTAGGGACTAGCGGGGGGATTCAAGAGACCCAGTACTTC. Its translation is CASSLGTSGGIQETQYF.

The rearrangement joins TRBV4-3 to TRBJ2-3; the D call may be TRBD1 or TRBD2 (6 bases each). Trimming cost V 0 bases and J 2 bases, with 15 bases left between them. This CDR3 is built from 17 residues. Germline V gene sequence: CDR1 LGHNA, CDR2 YSLEER. The DNA for the CDR3 is TGCGCCAGCAGCCAAGAAGGAGGCTGGGGGGCCACAGATACGCAGTATTTT. Its protein is CASSQEGGWGATDTQYF.

The V call is TRBV12-3 or TRBV12-4, the J call TRBJ1-4, with D uncertain. Trimming cost V 6 bases and J 11 bases, with 16 bases left between them. The CDR3 is 13 amino acids. CDR3 loop: CASSPGGRWKLFF. As DNA, the CDR3 is TGTGCCAGCAGCCCCGGAGGGAGGTGGAAACTGTTTTTT.

This chain joins TRBV30 and TRBJ1-5; the D gene is possibly TRBD1 (6 bases). The germline CDR1 and CDR2 sequences are GTSNPN and SVGIG (reference sequence). The V gene lost 2 bases and the J gene lost 6 bases, with 11 bases spanning the gap. This CDR3 contains 13 residues. DNA of the CDR3: TGTGCCTGGAGTAGGGGGGGCGGTCAGCCCCAGCATTTT. Encoded protein: CAWSRGGGQPQHF.

CDR3 region: CASSNAAMYYEQYF. For the CDR3, the DNA is TGTGCCAGCAGCAATGCTGCGATGTACTACGAGCAGTACTTC. This rearrangement joins TRBV5-4 to TRBJ2-7; D ambiguous. The CDR3 consists of 14 residues. Deletions cut 4 bases from V and 3 bases from J, with 14 bases between. From germline, CDR1 is SGHNT and CDR2 YYREEE (reference sequence).

This clonotype occurred once. The chain carries TRBV9 and TRBJ1-3, with D unresolved. V dropped 4 bases and J dropped 0 bases, with 14 bases sitting between them. In germline, CDR1 is SGDLS, CDR2 YYNGEE. The CDR3 spans 16 residues. The CDR3 DNA sequence: TGTGCCAGCAGCCCAGGACGGGGATACTCTGGAAACACCATATATTTT. Translation: CASSPGRGYSGNTIYF. The whole variable domain, remainder taken from reference TRBV9 and TRBJ1-3, is DSGVTQTPKHLITATGQRVTLRCSPRSGDLSVYWYQQSLDQGLQFLIQYYNGEERAKGNILERFSAQQFPDLHSELNLSSLELGDSALYFCASSPGRGYSGNTIYFGEGSWLTVV.

CDR3: CASRGTSGSTDTQYF. CDR3 sequence (DNA): TGTGCCAGCAGAGGGACTAGCGGGAGCACAGATACGCAGTATTTT. The chain joins TRBV2 to TRBJ2-3; TRBD2 aligns across 12 bases. Trimming removed 6 bases from V and 0 bases from J; junction bases left unmatched: 1. This CDR3 contains 15 residues. Germline values: CDR1 SNHLY, CDR2 FYNNEI.

In DNA form, the CDR3 reads TGTGCCAGCAGCGTGACGGAACGCTATGGCTACACCTTC. Translated, it gives CASSVTERYGYTF. J is TRBJ1-2 and V is TRBV9, with D unclear. V was trimmed by 2 bases and J by 4 bases, leaving 9 bases between them. CDR3 size: 13 residues. Per germline, CDR1 SGDLS and CDR2 YYNGEE.

On this clonotype itself: Compared with germline, one end of the junction differs, possibly owing to a read error. This chain joins TRBV7-8 and TRBJ1-1; TRBD1 is a possible D gene (6 bases). This CDR3 is built from 14 residues. Germline CDR1 SGHVS, CDR2 FQNEAQ. CDR3 bases: TGTGCCAGCAGCCTACAGGGTTGGGACACTGAAGTTTTCTTT. Its protein is CASSLQGWDTEVFF.

The chain has TRBV15 and TRBJ2-7, with a possible D match to TRBD2 (5 bases). Between the trimmed V and J ends, which lost 3 bases and 6 bases, there was a span of 15 bases. CDR1 is LNHNV, CDR2 YYDKDF, per germline (reference sequence). The CDR3 has 14 amino acids. CDR3 sequence: CATSREYSAGEQYF. The CDR3 nucleotides are TGTGCCACCAGCAGGGAATACTCGGCGGGCGAGCAGTACTTC.

V usage is TRBV19 and J usage is TRBJ1-1, with 7 bases aligning to TRBD1. There are 13 residues in the CDR3. V trimming: 5 bases; J trimming: 5 bases; junction bases outside the gene matches: 5. The V gene's germline CDR1 is LNHDA and CDR2 SQIVND (reference sequence). CDR3 protein: CASSEGALTEAFF. The CDR3 DNA reads as TGTGCCAGTAGTGAGGGGGCGCTGACTGAAGCTTTCTTT.

This chain links TRBV7-9 with TRBJ2-1, with 11 positions matching TRBD2. This CDR3 has 15 residues. V gave up 5 bases and J gave up 7 bases; unmatched junction bases: 7. Germline CDR1 is SEHNR and CDR2 is FQNEAQ (reference sequence). The CDR3 here is CASSKLAGVVNEQFF. As DNA, the CDR3 is TGTGCCAGCAGCAAACTAGCGGGGGTCGTGAATGAGCAGTTCTTC.

CDR3 loop: CASSPTSGRGYEQYF. As DNA, the CDR3 is TGTGCCAGCAGCCCGACTAGCGGGAGAGGCTACGAGCAGTACTTC. The chain links TRBV3-1 to TRBJ2-7; 12 bases fit TRBD2. Trimming at V came to 4 bases and at J to 3 bases, leaving 4 bases not matched to a gene. CDR1 LGHDT and CDR2 YNNKEL come from the germline V gene (reference sequence). This CDR3 contains 15 residues.

The chain uses TRBV27 and TRBJ2-3; D possibly corresponds to TRBD2 (6 bases). V was pared by 6 bases and J by 6 bases, with 16 bases between. The CDR3 loop spans 14 amino acids. Germline V gene lookup returns CDR1 MNHEY and CDR2 SMNVEV (reference sequence). The CDR3 sequence is CASRPGLPRDTQYF. The CDR3 bases are TGTGCCAGCAGACCGGGACTCCCACGCGATACGCAGTATTTT.

V and J are TRBV6-2 or TRBV6-3 and TRBJ1-2, with D tentatively TRBD1 (5 bases). CDR3 length equals 15 residues. Looked up from germline, CDR1 is MNHEY and CDR2 is SVGEGT. V lost 5 bases and J lost 3, with 16 bases in between. The CDR3 DNA reads as TGTGCCAGCAGTCCCCTCGGGACCTGGGACTATGGCTACACCTTC. Protein: CASSPLGTWDYGYTF.

In its sample, this clonotype was seen once. This sequence joins TRBV6-1 and TRBJ2-3; D might be TRBD2 (5 bases). The length of the CDR3 is 15 residues. Trimming took off 2 bases at V and 0 bases at J, with 9 bases between the two ends. Germline CDR1 and CDR2: MNHNS and SASEGT. This CDR3 is CASSEPGLSTDTQYF. The CDR3 region has the DNA TGTGCCAGCAGTGAACCAGGACTTAGCACAGATACGCAGTATTTT.

The rearrangement joins TRBV9 to TRBJ2-7; D gene uncertain. Trimming pared 0 bases from V and 4 bases from J, leaving 8 bases between. Germline V gene sequence: CDR1 SGDLS, CDR2 YYNGEE. The CDR3 is 13 amino acids. As DNA, the CDR3 is TGTGCCAGCAGCGTAGAAGGAGTGTACGAGCAGTACTTC. Amino acid sequence: CASSVEGVYEQYF.

The chain uses TRBV19 and TRBJ2-3; weak D call: TRBD2 (5 bases). CDR1 and CDR2 (germline): LNHDA, SQIVND (reference sequence). This CDR3 comprises 14 residues. Trimming removed 5 bases at V and 8 bases at J, with 17 bases between. The CDR3 nucleotides read TGTGCCAGTAGTCCTGGACTGGGCACGGGTACGCAGTATTTT. It specifies CASSPGLGTGTQYF.

This clonotype has only one observation. The rearrangement joins TRBV4-2 to TRBJ2-1; TRBD2 is a possible D gene (6 bases). Germline V lookup: CDR1 LGHNA, CDR2 YNFKEQ. The CDR3 contains 18 residues. With 0 bases removed from V and 4 bases from J, the gap between germline ends came to 19 bases. In DNA, the CDR3 is TGTGCCAGCAGCCAAGAGTTAGCGGATACTTCTTTTTACAATGAGCAGTTCTTC. Translating gives CASSQELADTSFYNEQFF.

The gene calls are TRBV7-9 and TRBJ1-1; 8 bases are a match to TRBD1. Germline V gene data show CDR1 as SEHNR and CDR2 as FQNEAQ (reference sequence). The CDR3 is 15 residues long. V dropped 0 bases and J dropped 1; count of bases not matched to a gene: 1. The CDR3 coding sequence is TGTGCCAGCAGCTTAGCGGGGACAGGGAACACTGAAGCTTTCTTT. This gives the protein CASSLAGTGNTEAFF.

The chain has TRBV7-9 and TRBJ1-6; 7 bases fit TRBD1. Unmatched junction bases numbered 5, after V lost 5 bases and J lost 7 bases. The CDR3 has 14 amino acids. Germline V gives CDR1 SEHNR, CDR2 FQNEAQ (reference sequence). The CDR3: CASSPPGGNSPLHF. The CDR3 DNA sequence: TGTGCCAGCAGCCCACCAGGGGGAAATTCACCCCTCCACTTT.